Sequencing of this TCR beta chain was carried out in a study of CD8 T cells in ankylosing spondylitis. Findings of the study overall: Several highly homologous variants made up a TCR beta motif that seemed to typify ankylosing spondylitis blood. In reactive arthritis synovial fluid and blood, some motif variants had been reported before. Relatively rare in peripheral blood, disease-linked clones were also CD8+. Reportedly, disease-linked clones are significantly enriched in ankylosing spondylitis patients' matched synovial fluid.

Germline V gene data show CDR1 as DFQATT and CDR2 as SNEGSKA (reference sequence). Deletions cut 6 bases from V and 4 bases from J, with 8 bases between. CDR3 length: 11 residues. This clonotype was seen ten or more times. Its antigen remains unidentified. TCRdb re-called the 5' RACE reads through MiXCR, storing one row per CDR3 protein. This table holds 750,000 to 850,000 distinct CDR3 sequences, about an eighth found once. The sequence was collected from a male donor with ankylosing spondylitis. This chain connects TRBV20-1 to TRBJ2-3; D may match TRBD1 or TRBD2 (5 bases each). Material: blood, either unsorted or a sorted T cell fraction (not recorded which). The CDR3 DNA follows: TGCAGTGCCCCGGGGCCAGATACGCAGTATTTT. This sequence encodes CSAPGPDTQYF.